The source of this T cell receptor (beta chain) is a study of tumor and adjacent non-tumor tissue in lung cancer. Study summary: Aged about 31 to 76 years, patients included roughly ten men and roughly 5 women with stage I to III disease.

V was shortened by 4 bases and J by 6 bases, with 10 bases between the two germline ends. CDR3 size: 13 residues. Looked up from germline, CDR1 is MNHNS and CDR2 is SASEGT. TCRbeta libraries were built with three rounds of nested PCR, modified from ARM-PCR. TCRdb re-analysed the multiplex PCR reads in MiXCR, keeping a single row per CDR3 protein. The table has approximately 76,000 distinct CDR3 sequences, around 70% seen once. Concerning this clonotype: This CDR3 fails to terminate in the conserved phenylalanine or tryptophan, so it likely reflects a read error.

The template was RNA from unsorted bulk tissue. The clonotype originates from a woman aged 65 to 85 with non-small cell lung cancer. The sequencing input was lung tumor tissue. The V and J genes are TRBV6-1 and TRBJ1-5; D unresolved. CDR3 loop: CASSGDYRQPQHS. CDR3 bases: TGTGCCAGCAGTGGCGACTATCGTCAGCCCCAGCATTCT.